The entry that follows covers one T cell receptor (beta chain) sequence. The antigen it binds to is not known. No qualities accompany the bases; no much larger clone lies one base away. The data belong to a study of blood T cells in healthy people across ages (dated by TCRdb to 2015 to 2017). About the study as a whole: In model experiments, template switching captured about one uniquely barcoded TCR beta cDNA molecule for every two T cells. To track age-related changes in TCR beta repertoire diversity, the study relied on deep sequencing normalized with unique cDNA molecular identifiers. Donors were grouped into four age groups: young (average approximately 16 years), middle-aged (39), aged (over 55) and long-lived (about 90). To avoid experimental bias, donors of different ages were spread randomly across the sequencing lanes. For two donors (one aged 18 to 29 and one aged 80 or older), the study analyzed two additional independent replicas of 1 million unique cDNA reads from the same blood draw. Study-wide findings and limitations: The long-lived group showed more naive CD4+ T cells, fewer expanded clones and increased TCR diversity than the aged group, suggesting age selection. Since profiling was done on bulk unsorted PBMCs, naive and antigen-experienced compartments could not be conclusively compared. Because the CMV infection status of the donors was unknown, age-related changes in expanded clonotypes may potentially have been confounded. There was a strong correlation between observed TCR beta diversity and the percentage of naive T cells measured by flow cytometry. Estimates of total diversity from one million sequenced T cells were regarded as lower bounds and underestimates. Observed TCR beta diversity per million T cells fell roughly linearly with age, and a significant reduction was already apparent by age roughly 40.

The approximately 41 donors, aged about 6 to 95 years, were systemically healthy Caucasian individuals from Russia. Each donor gave roughly 9 milliliters of peripheral blood, drawn into EDTA-treated Vacutainer tubes. Ficoll-Paque density-gradient centrifugation was used to isolate PBMCs, with at least 6 million obtained per sample. Total RNA, at least 6 micrograms per sample, was extracted from PBMCs with Trizol reagent. Naive CD45RAhigh/CD27high T cell percentages were measured by flow cytometry on a PBMC aliquot from every donor. The protocol used for the library was 5' RACE. A second PCR of about 6 to 11 cycles was run with a J-beta primer mix and a sample-barcoded 5' primer. Each TCR beta cDNA molecule received a unique molecular identifier from a template-switch 5' adaptor carrying 12 random nucleotides. Each sample yielded at least 2.5 million CDR3-containing paired-end reads. First-strand cDNA synthesis was performed from all RNA using the Mint cDNA synthesis kit, with priming by a TRBC-specific oligonucleotide. All cDNA was treated with uracil-DNA glycosylase and then went through a first 18-cycle PCR with the universal primers M1SS and BC2_uni_R. On the study's bioinformatics: For normalization, 1 million high-quality reads were randomly selected from each sample, with every read carrying a distinct molecular identifier. Instead of being binned into consensus sequences, reads with shared molecular identifiers were discarded. MiTCR, set to a Q25 quality threshold and the strictest error-elimination algorithm, was used for CDR3 identification, clonotype clustering and error correction. Lower-bound total TCR beta diversity was estimated with a nonparametric unseen species model using Euler transformation. Clones were called with MiXCR by TCRdb after fastp trimmed the public reads at Q25, and only in-frame beta chains were retained. Rows with one shared CDR3 protein collapse into an entry with the most common genes and DNA. The V and J calls and clone size come from TCRdb's table, not from the authors' own analysis. The sample has approximately 1,700,000 distinct CDR3 sequences on record, around 40% of them singletons. Together, the top ten hold about 23% of the sample.

From the cysteine through the phenylalanine, the CDR3 covers 13 amino acids. Only CDR3 DNA is held: 39 bases, read in frame from base 1. Based on the germline V gene, the CDR1 and CDR2 sequences are MNHEY and SVGEGT. V and J are truncated by 2 bases and 2 bases respectively, leaving an intervening sequence of 6 bases. The TCR comes from a human donor in good health. The V and J segments used are TRBV6-2 or TRBV6-3 and TRBJ1-2; no D gene can be assigned with confidence. The sequencing sample was made of blood. The CDR3 protein sequence reads: CASSYDNNYGYTF. The nucleotides are TGTGCCAGCAGTTACGACAACAACTATGGCTACACCTTC.